This T cell receptor beta chain was identified in a study of vaccination and CD4 T cells after COVID-19. The CDR3 is 17 amino acids. The germline gives CDR1 SGHNT, CDR2 YYREEE (reference sequence). The V gene end was trimmed by 3 bases and the J gene end by 4 bases; junction bases not matched to a gene: 13. On this clonotype itself: The antigen is unknown.

As to treatment: approximately nine-day PBMC culture with coronavirus spike peptide pools or control peptides (ViraFEST assay). Cultured CD4+ T cell DNA underwent sequencing with the Oncomine TCR Beta short-read assay. Each CDR3 protein is one row after TCRdb ran MiXCR on the PCR reads. This repertoire shows under 9,500 distinct CDR3 sequences, 64% found once; its top ten account for 30% to 40%. Specimen: CD4+ T cells from blood, cultured in vitro. This chain joins TRBV5-4 and TRBJ2-1; 7 bases fit TRBD2. This TCR came from a human donor who had recovered from COVID-19. Here the CDR3 reads CASSSPLVAGEYNEQFF. The CDR3, as DNA: TGTGCCAGCAGCTCCCCGCTTGTGGCGGGAGAGTACAATGAGCAGTTCTTC. The whole variable domain, filled in from reference TRBV5-4 and TRBJ2-1, reads ETGVTQSPTHLIKTRGQQVTLRCSSQSGHNTVSWYQQALGQGPQFIFQYYREEENGRGNFPPRFSGLQFPNYSSELNVNALELDDSALYLCASSSPLVAGEYNEQFFGPGTRLTVL.